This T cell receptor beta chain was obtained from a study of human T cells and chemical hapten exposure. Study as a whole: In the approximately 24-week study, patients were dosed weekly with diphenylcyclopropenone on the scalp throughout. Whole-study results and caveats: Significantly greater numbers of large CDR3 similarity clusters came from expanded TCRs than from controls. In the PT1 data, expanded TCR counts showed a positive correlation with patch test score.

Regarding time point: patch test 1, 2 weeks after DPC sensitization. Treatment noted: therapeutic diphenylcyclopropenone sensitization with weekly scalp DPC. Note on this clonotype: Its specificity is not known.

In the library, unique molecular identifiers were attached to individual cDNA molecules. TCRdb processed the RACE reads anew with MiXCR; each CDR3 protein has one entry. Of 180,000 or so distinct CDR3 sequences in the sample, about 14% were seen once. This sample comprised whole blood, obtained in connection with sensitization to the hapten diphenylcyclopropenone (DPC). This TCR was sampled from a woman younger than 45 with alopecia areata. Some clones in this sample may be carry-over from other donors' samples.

In DNA form, the CDR3 reads TGTGCCAGCAGCTTCGAGACGGGGGAGGCTTTCTTT. Its protein is CASSFETGEAFF. The V gene is TRBV7-8, the J gene TRBJ1-1; weak D call: TRBD1 (5 bases). Germline V lookup: CDR1 SGHVS, CDR2 FQNEAQ. This CDR3 spans 12 amino acids. V lost 3 bases and J 11 bases, leaving 13 bases between the germline ends.